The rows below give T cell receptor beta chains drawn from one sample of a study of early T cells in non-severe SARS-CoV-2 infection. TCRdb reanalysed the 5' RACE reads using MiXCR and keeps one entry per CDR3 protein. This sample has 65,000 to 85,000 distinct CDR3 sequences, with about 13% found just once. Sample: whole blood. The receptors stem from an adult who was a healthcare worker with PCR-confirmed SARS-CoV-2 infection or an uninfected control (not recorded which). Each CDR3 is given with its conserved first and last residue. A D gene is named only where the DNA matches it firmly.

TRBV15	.	CATSRDMGQAGNTIYF
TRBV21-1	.	CASIWGQYF
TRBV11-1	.	CASSQNLADEQFF
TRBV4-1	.	CASSQGQGREKLFF
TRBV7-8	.	CASSLADAQDTQYF
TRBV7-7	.	CASSQVRGRFGTQYF
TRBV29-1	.	CSVEGRVSYNEQFF
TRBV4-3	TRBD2	CASSQERGSAETQYF
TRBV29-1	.	CSVEFSGQGEKLFF
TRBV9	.	CASSSPSVDTQYF
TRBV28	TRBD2	CAERASGSLEQYF
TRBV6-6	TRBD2	CASSYALADSYEQYF
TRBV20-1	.	CSAREGVGETQYF
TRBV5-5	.	CASSLAGSKGNEQFF
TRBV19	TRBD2	CASSQTSAGETQYF
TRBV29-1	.	CSVDRPDTQYF
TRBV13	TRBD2	CASSIGLEDTQYF
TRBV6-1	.	CASIGGRVDGYTF
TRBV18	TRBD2	CASSPSGGGYEQYF
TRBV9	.	CASSEGSYGYTF
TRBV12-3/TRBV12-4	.	CASSFRGYSNQPQHF
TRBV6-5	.	CASRVRPGGTEAFF
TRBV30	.	CAWSNTGLDGYTF
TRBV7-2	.	CASSQLASGSGHEQFF
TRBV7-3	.	CASSPKGNTGELFF
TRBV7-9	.	CASSLVGVAKNIQYF
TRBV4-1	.	CASSHSLSSYNSPLHF
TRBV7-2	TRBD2	CASSLVQRGITDTQYF
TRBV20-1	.	CSARESIGGTNEKLFF
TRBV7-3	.	CASSLTKGSVQYF
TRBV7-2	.	CASSLAHWGNTIYF
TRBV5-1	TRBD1	CASSPDRGRRNTEAFF
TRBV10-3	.	CAISQTGSDTQYF
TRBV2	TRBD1	CASQTGVGNEQFF
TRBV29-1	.	CSGWVITGELFF
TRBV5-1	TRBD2	CASSLAGAGRAWDEQFF
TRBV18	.	CASTKGRLDTQYF
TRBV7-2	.	CASSPPGVITEAFF
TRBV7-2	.	CSGDTQYF
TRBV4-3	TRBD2	CASSPGLEYNEQFF
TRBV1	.	CTSSQGLAAVHEQFF
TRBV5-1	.	CASSSVDMNTEAFF
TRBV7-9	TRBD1	CASSTHRGNSPLHF
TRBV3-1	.	CASRARGPGNTIYF
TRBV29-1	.	CSVSGTSQFF
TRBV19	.	CASTVAGSTDTQYF
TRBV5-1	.	CASSTDYEQYF
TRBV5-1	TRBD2	CASTPGLGAPYEQYF
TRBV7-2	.	CASSRAGGRNQPQHF
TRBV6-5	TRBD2	CATKSGGDYNEQFF
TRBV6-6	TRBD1	CASSYSRDRGREQYF
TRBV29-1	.	CSVWTAYEQYF
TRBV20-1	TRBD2	CSVLAGGSLDTQYF
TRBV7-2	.	CASSLSPSGANVLTF
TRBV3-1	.	CASSQPDGNTIYF
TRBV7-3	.	CASSPQKNTEAFF
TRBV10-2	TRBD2	CASSEVSGNNEQFF
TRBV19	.	CASSPAGYTDTQYF